This section outlines one TCR beta chain sequence together with its context. The target antigen is unknown. Generated by immunoSEQ multiplex PCR, the TCRdb table keeps only in-frame clones and is missing some. This sample has over 110,000 clones, with roughly nine tenths found just once. The CDR3 totals 13 residues. The germline V gene has CDR1 SGHAT and CDR2 FQNNGV. Deletions cut 0 bases from V and 14 bases from J, with 14 bases between. This sample was taken from a study of T cell responses to AZD1222 COVID-19 vaccine. Study observations and caveats: Baseline serology detected seropositivity in only a handful of AZD1222 recipients. Of spike-specific TCRs, nearly half reportedly target regions left unmutated in variants. Females outnumbered males among donors, who were mostly white British; clonal diversity was possibly underestimated. It was only after the peak T cell response that any repertoires were sampled.

The receptor comes from an adult who received the AZD1222 COVID-19 vaccine. The sequences come from peripheral blood, collected 28 days after the second AZD1222 dose. The rearrangement links TRBV11-2 to TRBJ2-1; a possible D gene is TRBD2 (6 bases). The CDR3 here is CASSLDPGTWKFF. CDR3 in DNA: TGTGCCAGCAGCTTAGACCCGGGGACTTGGAAGTTCTTC.